This TCR beta chain was profiled in a study of blood T cell repertoires in COVID-19. CDR1 is GTSNPN and CDR2 is SVGIG in the germline V gene (reference sequence). The CDR3 extends over 14 amino acids. V lost 5 bases, J lost 5 bases, and 17 bases lay in between. Per the original methods: How many nucleated cells were present was estimated from reference gene primer amplification. Assay used: immunoSEQ multiplex PCR; TCRdb lists only in-frame clones, some missing. From that table come the V and J calls and clone size; the DNA was used to work out D and trimming. The profile covers under 250,000 clones, with roughly 85% appearing a single time and over 7.5% taken by the ten largest.

The TCR comes from a woman in her fifties or sixties with acute COVID-19. The sequenced sample consisted of PBMCs or T cells enriched from blood (not recorded which). The genes are TRBV30 and TRBJ2-3; a possible D gene is TRBD1 (7 bases). The CDR3 sequence: CAWAPGGLGDTQYF. The CDR3 DNA reads as TGTGCCTGGGCCCCAGGGGGGCTTGGAGATACGCAGTATTTT.